This record covers a single TCR beta chain. Germline V CDR1 and CDR2: MNHEY, SVGAGI. Trimming shortened V by 4 bases and J by 4 bases, and 13 bases separated the two germline ends. The CDR3 extends over 14 amino acids. The data belong to a study of blood T cell repertoires in COVID-19. Authors' analysis steps: Estimates of nucleated cell counts were drawn from the amplification of reference gene primers. The table came from immunoSEQ multiplex PCR; TCRdb's copy has only in-frame clones and leaves some out. V and J calls and clone size come straight from that table; D and trimming were deduced from the DNA. The sample lists 70,000 to 100,000 clones, around 88% occurring once.

V is TRBV6-5 and J is TRBJ1-1; D might be TRBD1 (6 bases). Sequencing was carried out using peripheral blood. The source of this sequence is a woman in her 70s with acute or convalescent COVID-19. The CDR3 sequence is CASSSPQGVTEAFF. CDR3 coding DNA: TGTGCCAGCAGTTCCCCACAGGGTGTCACTGAAGCTTTCTTT.